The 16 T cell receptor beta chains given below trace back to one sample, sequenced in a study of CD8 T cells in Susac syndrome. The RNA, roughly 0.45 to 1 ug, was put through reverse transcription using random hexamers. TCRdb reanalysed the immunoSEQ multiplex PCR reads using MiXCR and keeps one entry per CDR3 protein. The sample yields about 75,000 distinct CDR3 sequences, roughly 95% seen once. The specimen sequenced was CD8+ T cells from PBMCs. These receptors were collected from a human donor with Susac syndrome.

The CDR3 region has the DNA TGCAGCGTTGTCGGCAGGGGATTTGAGCAGTTCTTC. Amino acid sequence: CSVVGRGFEQFF. The chain couples TRBV29-1 to TRBJ2-1; possible D gene TRBD1, 6 bases. V was pared by 4 bases and J by 9 bases, with 13 bases between. The CDR3 sequence is 12 residues long. From germline, CDR1 is SQVTM and CDR2 ANQGSEA.

The CDR3 loop is CASTREGAYSYEQYF. Here the CDR3 DNA reads TGTGCCAGCACCCGGGAGGGGGCTTACTCCTACGAGCAGTACTTC. The V and J genes are TRBV11-2 and TRBJ2-7, with D maybe TRBD2 (8 bases). Germline V gives CDR1 SGHAT, CDR2 FQNNGV. The CDR3 is 15 amino acids. Trimming shortened V by 7 bases and J by 0 bases, and 16 bases separated the two germline ends.

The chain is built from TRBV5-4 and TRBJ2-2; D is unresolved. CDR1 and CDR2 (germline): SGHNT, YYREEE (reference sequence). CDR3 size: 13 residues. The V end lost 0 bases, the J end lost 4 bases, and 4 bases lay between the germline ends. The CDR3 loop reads CASSLDITGELFF. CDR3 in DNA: TGTGCCAGCAGCTTGGACATCACCGGGGAGCTGTTTTTT.

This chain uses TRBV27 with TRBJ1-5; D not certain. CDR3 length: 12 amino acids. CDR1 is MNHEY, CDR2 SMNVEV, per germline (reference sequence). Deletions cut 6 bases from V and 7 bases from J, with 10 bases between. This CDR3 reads CASSSGRQPQHF. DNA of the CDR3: TGTGCCAGCAGCTCGGGGAGGCAGCCCCAGCATTTT.

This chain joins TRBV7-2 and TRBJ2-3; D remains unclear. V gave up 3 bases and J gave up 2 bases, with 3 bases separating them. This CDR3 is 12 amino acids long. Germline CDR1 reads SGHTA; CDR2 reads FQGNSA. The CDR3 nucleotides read TGTGCCAGCAGCTTTTTCACAGATACGCAGTATTTT. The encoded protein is CASSFFTDTQYF.

The CDR3 loop reads CASSFPSDYGYTF. The CDR3 DNA sequence: TGTGCCAGCAGCTTTCCCTCAGACTATGGCTACACCTTC. V and J are TRBV13 and TRBJ1-2; D call uncertain. The CDR3 length is 13 residues. CDR1 PRHDT and CDR2 FYEKMQ come from the germline V gene (reference sequence). V dropped 3 bases and J dropped 3 bases, with 8 bases sitting between them.

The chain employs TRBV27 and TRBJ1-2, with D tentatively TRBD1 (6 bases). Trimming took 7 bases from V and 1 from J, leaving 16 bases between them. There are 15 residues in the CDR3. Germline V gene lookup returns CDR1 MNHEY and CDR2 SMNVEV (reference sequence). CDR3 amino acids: CASIPTAGDNYGYTF. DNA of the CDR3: TGTGCCAGCATCCCTACCGCAGGGGATAACTATGGCTACACCTTC.

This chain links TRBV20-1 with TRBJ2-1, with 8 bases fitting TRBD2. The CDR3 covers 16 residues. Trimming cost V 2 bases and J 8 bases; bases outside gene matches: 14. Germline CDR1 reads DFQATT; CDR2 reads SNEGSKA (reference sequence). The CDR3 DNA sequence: TGCAGTGCTAGAATAACGACCTCCGGGGGGGCTTATGAGCAGTTCTTC. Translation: CSARITTSGGAYEQFF.

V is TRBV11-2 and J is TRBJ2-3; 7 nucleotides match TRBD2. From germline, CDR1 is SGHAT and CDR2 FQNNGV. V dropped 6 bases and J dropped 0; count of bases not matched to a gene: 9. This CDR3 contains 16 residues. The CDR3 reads CASRPSTSVSTDTQYF. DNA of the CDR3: TGTGCCAGCAGACCAAGTACTAGCGTGAGCACAGATACGCAGTATTTT.

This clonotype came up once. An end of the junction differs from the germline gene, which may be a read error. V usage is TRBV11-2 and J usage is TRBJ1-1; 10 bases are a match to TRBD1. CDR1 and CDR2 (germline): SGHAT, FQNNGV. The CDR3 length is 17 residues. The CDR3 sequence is CASSPYRDRGAKTEVFF. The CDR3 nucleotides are TGTGCCAGCAGCCCGTACCGGGACAGGGGCGCGAAGACTGAAGTTTTCTTT.

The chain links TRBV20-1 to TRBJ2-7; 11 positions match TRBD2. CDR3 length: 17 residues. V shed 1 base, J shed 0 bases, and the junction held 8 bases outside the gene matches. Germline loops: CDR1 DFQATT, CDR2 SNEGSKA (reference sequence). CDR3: CSARGSSGGGNSYEQYF. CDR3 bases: TGCAGTGCTAGAGGGAGTAGCGGGGGGGGGAACTCCTACGAGCAGTACTTC.

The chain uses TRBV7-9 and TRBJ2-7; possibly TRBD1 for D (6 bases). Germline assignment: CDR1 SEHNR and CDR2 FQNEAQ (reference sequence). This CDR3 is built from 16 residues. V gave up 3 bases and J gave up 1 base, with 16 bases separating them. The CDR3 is CASSFGTGQPSYEQYF. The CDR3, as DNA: TGTGCCAGCAGCTTTGGGACCGGACAGCCTTCCTACGAGCAGTACTTC.

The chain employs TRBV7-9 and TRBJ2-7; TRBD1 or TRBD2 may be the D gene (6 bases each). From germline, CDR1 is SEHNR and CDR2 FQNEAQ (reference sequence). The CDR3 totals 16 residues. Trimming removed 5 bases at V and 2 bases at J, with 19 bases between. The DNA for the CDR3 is TGTGCCAGCAGCCCCCGAGAGGGCGGGGACACCTACGAGCAGTACTTC. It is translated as CASSPREGGDTYEQYF.

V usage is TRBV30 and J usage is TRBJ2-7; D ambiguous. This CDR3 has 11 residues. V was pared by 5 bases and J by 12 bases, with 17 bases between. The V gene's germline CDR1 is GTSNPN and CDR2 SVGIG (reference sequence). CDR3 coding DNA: TGTGCCTGGGGACCGGTCCACCCTTGGTACTTC. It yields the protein CAWGPVHPWYF.

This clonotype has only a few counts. The CDR3, as DNA: TGTGCCAGCAGCTTAGTCCCCGGGGAGCTGTTTTTT. Amino acids: CASSLVPGELFF. This rearrangement joins TRBV7-2 to TRBJ2-2; unclear D gene. Per germline, CDR1 SGHTA and CDR2 FQGNSA. The CDR3 extends over 12 amino acids. Trimming pared 1 base from V and 6 bases from J, leaving 3 bases between.

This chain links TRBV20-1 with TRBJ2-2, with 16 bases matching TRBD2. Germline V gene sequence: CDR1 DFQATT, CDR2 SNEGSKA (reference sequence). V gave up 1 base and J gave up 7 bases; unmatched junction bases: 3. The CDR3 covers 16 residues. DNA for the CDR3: TGCAGTGCTAGAGGGGGACTAGCGGGGGGGCTCGGGGAGCTGTTTTTT. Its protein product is CSARGGLAGGLGELFF.